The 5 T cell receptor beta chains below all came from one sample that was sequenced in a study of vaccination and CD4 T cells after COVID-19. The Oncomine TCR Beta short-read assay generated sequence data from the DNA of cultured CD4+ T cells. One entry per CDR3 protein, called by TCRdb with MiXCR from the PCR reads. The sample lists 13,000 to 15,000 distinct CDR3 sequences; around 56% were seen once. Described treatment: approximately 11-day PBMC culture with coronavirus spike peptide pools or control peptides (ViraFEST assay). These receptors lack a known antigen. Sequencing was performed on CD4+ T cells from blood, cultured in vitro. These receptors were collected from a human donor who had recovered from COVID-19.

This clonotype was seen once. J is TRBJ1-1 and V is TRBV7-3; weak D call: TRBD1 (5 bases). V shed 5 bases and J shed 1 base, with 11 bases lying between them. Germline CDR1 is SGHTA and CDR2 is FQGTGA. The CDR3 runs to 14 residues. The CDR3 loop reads CASSRDGQNTEAFF. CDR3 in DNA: TGTGCCAGCAGCCGGGACGGACAGAACACTGAAGCTTTCTTT.

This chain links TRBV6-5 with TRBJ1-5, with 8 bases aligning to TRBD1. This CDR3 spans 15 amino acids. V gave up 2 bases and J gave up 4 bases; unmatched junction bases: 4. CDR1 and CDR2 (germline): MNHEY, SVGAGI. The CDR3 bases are TGTGCCAGCAGTTACGGACAGGGCACGAATCAGCCCCAGCATTTT. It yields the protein CASSYGQGTNQPQHF.

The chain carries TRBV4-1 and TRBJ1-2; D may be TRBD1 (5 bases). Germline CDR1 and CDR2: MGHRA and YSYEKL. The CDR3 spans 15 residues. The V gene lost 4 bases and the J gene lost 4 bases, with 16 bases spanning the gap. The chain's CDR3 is CASSLWQGDRYGYTF. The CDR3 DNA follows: TGCGCCAGCAGCCTATGGCAGGGTGATCGCTATGGCTACACCTTC.

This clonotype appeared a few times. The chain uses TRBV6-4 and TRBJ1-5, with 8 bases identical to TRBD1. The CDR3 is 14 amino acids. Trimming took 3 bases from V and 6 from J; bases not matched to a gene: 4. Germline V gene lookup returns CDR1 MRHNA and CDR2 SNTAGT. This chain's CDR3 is CASSESGGAQPQHF. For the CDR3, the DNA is TGTGCCAGCAGTGAGTCAGGGGGCGCTCAGCCCCAGCATTTT.

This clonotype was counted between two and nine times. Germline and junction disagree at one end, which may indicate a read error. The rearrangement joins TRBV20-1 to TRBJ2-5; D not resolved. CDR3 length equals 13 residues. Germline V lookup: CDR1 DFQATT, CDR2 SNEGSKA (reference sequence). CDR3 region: CSAVSGSQGTQYF. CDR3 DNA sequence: TGCAGTGCTGTCTCCGGGTCGCAAGGGACCCAGTACTTC.